This T cell receptor (beta chain) appears in the sequencing data of a study of T cells after yellow fever vaccination. TCRdb re-derived calls from the 5' RACE reads in MiXCR, one entry per CDR3 protein. The profile shows more than 350,000 distinct CDR3 sequences, approximately 10% of them singletons. V lost 4 bases, J lost 2 bases, and 11 bases lay in between. The CDR3 is 14 residues long. The germline gives CDR1 DFQATT, CDR2 SNEGSKA (reference sequence). Specimen: PBMCs, collected on the day of the first yellow fever vaccination. The TCR was taken from a man aged 18 to 35 who received the YFV17D yellow fever vaccine. This sequence joins TRBV20-1 and TRBJ1-4, with D possibly matching TRBD1 (6 bases). The CDR3 nucleotides are TGCAGTGCTACCCGGACAGATACTAATGAAAAACTGTTTTTT. It yields the protein CSATRTDTNEKLFF.